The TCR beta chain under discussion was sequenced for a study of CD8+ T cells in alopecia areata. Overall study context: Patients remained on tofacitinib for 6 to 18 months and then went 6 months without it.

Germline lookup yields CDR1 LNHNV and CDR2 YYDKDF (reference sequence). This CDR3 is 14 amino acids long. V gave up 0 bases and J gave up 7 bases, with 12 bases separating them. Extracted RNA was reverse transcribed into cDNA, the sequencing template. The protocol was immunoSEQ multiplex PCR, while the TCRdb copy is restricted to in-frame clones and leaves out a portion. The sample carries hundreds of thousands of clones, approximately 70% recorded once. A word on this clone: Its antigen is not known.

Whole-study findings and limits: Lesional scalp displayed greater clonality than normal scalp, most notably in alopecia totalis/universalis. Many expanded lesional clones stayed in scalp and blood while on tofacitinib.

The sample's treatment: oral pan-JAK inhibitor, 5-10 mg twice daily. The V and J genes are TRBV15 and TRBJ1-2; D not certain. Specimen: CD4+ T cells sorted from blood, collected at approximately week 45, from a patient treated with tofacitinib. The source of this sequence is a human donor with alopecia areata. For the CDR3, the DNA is TGTGCCACCAGCAGAGATTTGCCTCGGGCTGGCTACACCTTC. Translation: CATSRDLPRAGYTF.